The text below deals with one TCR beta chain. This sample stems from a study of blood T cell repertoires in COVID-19. Germline V gene sequence: CDR1 KGHSH, CDR2 LQKENI. V lost 3 bases and J lost 0; bases outside the gene matches: 8. This CDR3 region has 17 residues. Profiled with immunoSEQ multiplex PCR; TCRdb holds only in-frame clones, not every one. The sample gives under 45,000 clones, approximately 88% of which show up once; 14% is in the top ten. The source material was peripheral blood. This TCR was sampled from a man in his sixties with active COVID-19. The chain couples TRBV18 to TRBJ1-5, with 7 bases aligning to TRBD1. The DNA for the CDR3 is TGTGCCAGCTCACCGATTGGGACAGCTCATAGCAATCAGCCCCAGCATTTT. Translated: CASSPIGTAHSNQPQHF. Looking up the rest from reference TRBV18 and TRBJ1-5 gives the full variable domain: NAGVMQNPRHLVRRRGQEARLRCSPMKGHSHVYWYRQLPEEGLKFMVYLQKENIIDESGMPKERFSAEFPKEGPSILRIQQVVRGDSAAYFCASSPIGTAHSNQPQHFGDGTRLSIL.